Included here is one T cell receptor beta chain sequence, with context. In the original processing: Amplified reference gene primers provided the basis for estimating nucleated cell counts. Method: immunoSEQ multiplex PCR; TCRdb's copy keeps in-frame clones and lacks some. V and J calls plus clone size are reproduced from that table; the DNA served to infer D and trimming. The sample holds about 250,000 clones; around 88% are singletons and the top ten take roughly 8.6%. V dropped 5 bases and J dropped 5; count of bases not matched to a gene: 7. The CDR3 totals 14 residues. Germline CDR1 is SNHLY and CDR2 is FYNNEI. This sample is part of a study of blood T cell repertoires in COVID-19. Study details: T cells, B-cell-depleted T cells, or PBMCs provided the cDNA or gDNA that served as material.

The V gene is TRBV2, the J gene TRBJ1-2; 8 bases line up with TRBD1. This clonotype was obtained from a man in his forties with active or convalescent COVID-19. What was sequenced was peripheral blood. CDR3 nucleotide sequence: TGTGCCAGCAGTCTGGACAGGGCTGGGTATGGCTACACCTTC. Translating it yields CASSLDRAGYGYTF.